This TCR beta chain was recovered during a study of blood T cell repertoires in COVID-19. Study background: The United States, Italy and Spain were the sources of the acute and convalescent COVID-19 samples.

Germline loops: CDR1 SGHTA, CDR2 FQGNSA. The V gene lost 11 bases and the J gene lost 1 base, with 14 bases spanning the gap. This CDR3 has 14 amino acids. Authors' processing steps: Using reference gene primer amplification, nucleated cell counts were estimated. The repertoire was sequenced with immunoSEQ multiplex PCR; TCRdb's copy has only in-frame clones and lacks some. V and J calls plus clone size are reproduced from that table; the DNA served to infer D and trimming. The repertoire holds fewer than 95,000 clones, with approximately 74% as singletons. Patients in Seattle were enrolled during active infection, then followed longitudinally.

The source is a man between 65 and 79 years old with COVID-19, enrolled during active disease. The chain employs TRBV7-2 and TRBJ2-2; a possible D gene is TRBD1 (6 bases). Sequencing used peripheral blood. The CDR3 DNA reads as TGTGCCGAGCTGGGGGCTTTGAACACCGGGGAGCTGTTTTTT. Encoded protein: CAELGALNTGELFF.